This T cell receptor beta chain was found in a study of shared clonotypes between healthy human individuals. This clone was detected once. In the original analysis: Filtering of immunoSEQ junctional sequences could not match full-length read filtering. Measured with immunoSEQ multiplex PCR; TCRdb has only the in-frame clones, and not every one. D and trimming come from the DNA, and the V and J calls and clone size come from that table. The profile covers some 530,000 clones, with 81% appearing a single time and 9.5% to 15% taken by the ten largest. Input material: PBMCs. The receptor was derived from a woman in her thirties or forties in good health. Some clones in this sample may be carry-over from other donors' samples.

CDR3 loop: CASSLALAGSNYEQYF. The DNA for the CDR3 is TGTGCCAGCAGCTTAGCACTAGCGGGCAGCAATTACGAGCAGTACTTC. This rearrangement joins TRBV7-9 to TRBJ2-7; 9 positions match TRBD2. J was trimmed by 4 bases and V by 0 bases; bases with no gene match: 7. The germline CDR1 and CDR2 sequences are SEHNR and FQNEAQ (reference sequence). This CDR3 has 16 amino acids.